This T cell receptor beta chain stems from a study of tumor-infiltrating lymphocytes in primary liver carcinoma. V shed 1 base and J 7 bases; nucleotides not matched to a gene: 11. The CDR3 contains 17 residues. This clonotype was seen only once. From roughly 0.55 ug of total RNA, TCR beta-specific cDNA was reverse-transcribed using a constant-region primer. TCR beta libraries came from three nested multiplex PCR rounds using slightly modified ARM-PCR. Rounds one and two of PCR, each of roughly 10 cycles, were primed with TRBV1-TRBV30 forward primers and a C-beta reverse primer. One entry per CDR3 protein results from TCRdb running MiXCR on the multiplex PCR reads. Among over 250,000 distinct CDR3 sequences listed, approximately 58% were seen once. Germline DNA was also extracted, and blood RNA derived from unsorted whole blood. Patients in the cohort were treatment-naive and living with chronic HBV infection.

The origin of this receptor is a woman aged 25 to 39 with primary liver carcinoma and hepatitis B virus infection. Sequencing was performed on peripheral blood. J is TRBJ2-2 and V is TRBV12-3 or TRBV12-4; 8 positions match TRBD2. The CDR3 loop is CASSLDPSGPSHGELFF. The CDR3 DNA sequence: TGTGCCAGCAGTTTAGACCCTAGCGGGCCATCACACGGGGAGCTGTTTTTT.